These 30 T cell receptor beta chains were all obtained from the same sample, sequenced in a study of CD8 T cells in ankylosing spondylitis. One entry per CDR3 protein results from TCRdb running MiXCR on the 5' RACE reads. The table has 200,000 to 300,000 distinct CDR3 sequences, roughly 8.6% seen once. The sequencing sample was made of blood, either unsorted or a sorted T cell fraction (not recorded which). These receptors were collected from a male donor with ankylosing spondylitis or in good health (not recorded which).

V and J are TRBV30 and TRBJ1-1, with D hard to call. Trimming left V 0 bases short and J 7 bases short, with 12 bases between. Germline assignment: CDR1 GTSNPN and CDR2 SVGIG (reference sequence). The CDR3 covers 13 residues. The CDR3 is CAWSVSGSGEAFF. The CDR3 DNA reads as TGTGCCTGGAGTGTCTCCGGCTCTGGTGAAGCTTTCTTT.

This clonotype has ten or more counts. The rearrangement uses TRBV7-2 and TRBJ2-7; 7 bases map to TRBD1. The ends lost 5 bases at V and 3 bases at J; junction bases unmatched: 10. Germline CDR1 reads SGHTA; CDR2 reads FQGNSA. The CDR3 is 15 amino acids. Here the CDR3 DNA reads TGTGCCAGCAGCCACTTCCCGGGACAGATCTACGAGCAGTACTTC. This codes for CASSHFPGQIYEQYF.

This clonotype was counted ten times or more. The chain has TRBV7-9 and TRBJ2-1, with D maybe TRBD1 (5 bases). CDR1 is SEHNR, CDR2 FQNEAQ, per germline (reference sequence). V was pared by 6 bases and J by 4 bases, with 7 bases between. This CDR3 has 12 amino acids. CDR3 coding DNA: TGTGCCAGCAGGGGGCATTACAATGAGCAGTTCTTC. Its protein is CASRGHYNEQFF.

There are many counts of this clonotype. This chain connects TRBV19 to TRBJ1-2; D remains unclear. CDR1 LNHDA and CDR2 SQIVND come from the germline V gene (reference sequence). V gave up 7 bases and J gave up 0 bases, with 12 bases separating them. The CDR3 covers 14 residues. Written as DNA, the CDR3 is TGTGCCAGTAAGGATCCCTATTCTAACTATGGCTACACCTTC. This translates into CASKDPYSNYGYTF.

In its sample, this clonotype was seen many times. V usage is TRBV10-3 and J usage is TRBJ1-1, with 10 positions matching TRBD1. Unmatched junction bases numbered 6, after V lost 8 bases and J lost 0 bases. The germline V gene encodes CDR1 ENHRY and CDR2 SYGVKD. This CDR3 region has 15 residues. CDR3 amino acids: CAIQRQGAMNTEAFF. In nucleotides, the CDR3 is TGTGCCATCCAACGACAGGGGGCAATGAACACTGAAGCTTTCTTT.

This clonotype was detected many times. The J gene is TRBJ2-5, the V gene TRBV6-2 or TRBV6-3; 9 positions match TRBD1. V lost 7 bases and J lost 1; bases outside the gene matches: 10. Looked up from germline, CDR1 is MNHEY and CDR2 is SVGEGT. This CDR3 has 16 amino acids. CDR3 sequence (DNA): TGTGCCAGCACCTCCGGGACAGGGTGGTTCCAAGAGACCCAGTACTTC. Protein sequence: CASTSGTGWFQETQYF.

This clonotype was recorded at least ten times. The chain combines TRBV4-3 with TRBJ2-7; 7 bases map to TRBD1. The V segment lost 0 bases and the J segment 0 bases; nucleotides outside the gene matches: 11. CDR1 and CDR2 from the germline V gene are LGHNA and YSLEER. This CDR3 is built from 18 residues. The CDR3 spells CASSQEFLDRESSYEQYF. The CDR3 DNA reads TGCGCCAGCAGCCAAGAGTTCCTCGACAGGGAGAGCTCCTACGAGCAGTACTTC.

The sample holds many counts of this clonotype. This chain connects TRBV4-1 to TRBJ2-2; D ambiguous. This CDR3 spans 16 amino acids. From germline, CDR1 is MGHRA and CDR2 YSYEKL. V lost 3 bases, J lost 3 bases, and 14 bases lay in between. CDR3 amino acids: CASSQEAWPYTGELFF. For the CDR3, the DNA is TGCGCCAGCAGCCAGGAAGCCTGGCCCTACACCGGGGAGCTGTTTTTT.

In this sample, this clonotype turned up many times. CDR3 DNA: TGTGCCAGCAGTTTTAGGGATTCCCTGATGGCCAAAAACATTCAGTACTTC. Translated, it gives CASSFRDSLMAKNIQYF. The chain links TRBV28 to TRBJ2-4, with D uncertain. Trimming pared 3 bases from V and 1 base from J, leaving 16 bases between. Per the germline V gene, CDR1 is MDHEN and CDR2 is SYDVKM. The CDR3 is 17 residues long.

This clonotype was counted ten times or more. The rearrangement uses TRBV7-2 and TRBJ2-5; tentative D call: TRBD2 (5 bases). Trimming removed 6 bases at V and 4 bases at J, with 15 bases between. CDR3 length: 14 residues. In germline, CDR1 is SGHTA, CDR2 FQGNSA. CDR3 coding DNA: TGTGCCAGCAGTAGTAGGATGGGAGTAGAGACCCAGTACTTC. Translated: CASSSRMGVETQYF.

This clonotype was observed a handful of times. This CDR3 reads CASSQLGLSTDTQYF. CDR3 coding DNA: TGCGCCAGCAGCCAACTAGGGTTAAGCACAGATACGCAGTATTTT. The chain combines TRBV4-1 with TRBJ2-3; D ambiguous. This CDR3 region has 15 residues. CDR1 and CDR2 from the germline V gene are MGHRA and YSYEKL. The ends were cut back, 2 bases at V and 0 bases at J, with 9 bases in the middle.

The gene calls are TRBV5-1 and TRBJ2-5; 8 nucleotides match TRBD2. Germline CDR1 is SGHRS and CDR2 is YFSETQ. The CDR3 sequence is 14 residues long. Trimming took 3 bases from V and 5 from J; bases not matched to a gene: 6. CDR3 residues: CASSSGLAYETQYF. The CDR3 DNA is TGCGCCAGCAGCTCCGGACTAGCCTATGAGACCCAGTACTTC.

This clonotype occurred many times. The chain's CDR3 is CASSKESLRLAGHNEQFF. The CDR3 region has the DNA TGTGCCAGCAGCAAAGAATCACTCCGACTAGCGGGACACAATGAGCAGTTCTTC. This chain connects TRBV21-1 to TRBJ2-1; TRBD2, the table's D call, lacks a check against the DNA. TRBV21-1 represents a pseudogene. This CDR3 region has 18 residues.

This clonotype was seen repeatedly, ten times or more. The CDR3: CSAYSQGKEQFF. The CDR3 region has the DNA TGCAGTGCCTACTCACAGGGGAAAGAGCAGTTCTTC. V gene TRBV20-1 combines with J gene TRBJ2-1; TRBD1 matches at 7 bases. The CDR3 length is 12 residues. The J segment lost 10 bases and the V segment lost 6 bases, leaving 9 bases of the junction unmatched. CDR1 and CDR2 (germline): DFQATT, SNEGSKA (reference sequence).

In its sample, this clonotype was seen a few times. J is TRBJ1-5 and V is TRBV9, with D hard to call. CDR1 and CDR2 from the germline V gene are SGDLS and YYNGEE. The V gene lost 4 bases and the J gene lost 4 bases, with 9 bases spanning the gap. The CDR3 is made up of 13 amino acids. The CDR3 protein is CASSTTANQPQHF. The DNA of the CDR3 is TGTGCCAGCAGCACGACCGCGAATCAGCCCCAGCATTTT.

There are many counts of this clonotype. V and J are TRBV12-3 or TRBV12-4 and TRBJ1-1; TRBD1 matches 7 bases. Trimming took 10 bases from V and 5 from J; bases not matched to a gene: 13. The CDR3 runs to 14 residues. The CDR3 loop reads CATKPRGGRTEAFF. Written as DNA, the CDR3 is TGTGCCACCAAGCCCAGGGGGGGAAGGACTGAAGCTTTCTTT.

This clonotype showed up many times. The chain links TRBV5-1 to TRBJ1-2; D unclear. Germline lookup yields CDR1 SGHRS and CDR2 YFSETQ. V dropped 2 bases and J dropped 2 bases, with 13 bases sitting between them. The CDR3 sequence is 15 residues long. This chain's CDR3 is CASSFGPSLNYGYTF. CDR3 DNA sequence: TGCGCCAGCAGCTTTGGGCCGAGCTTAAACTATGGCTACACCTTC. Supplemented by reference TRBV5-1 and TRBJ1-2, the full variable domain reads KAGVTQTPRYLIKTRGQQVTLSCSPISGHRSVSWYQQTPGQGLQFLFEYFSETQRNKGNFPGRFSGRQFSNSRSEMNVSTLELGDSALYLCASSFGPSLNYGYTFGSGTRLTVV.

This clonotype appeared many times. The V gene is TRBV20-1, the J gene TRBJ1-1; D perhaps matches TRBD1 (6 bases). CDR3 length: 15 residues. Deletions cut 0 bases from V and 3 bases from J, with 14 bases between. Germline V CDR1 and CDR2: DFQATT, SNEGSKA (reference sequence). The CDR3 bases are TGCAGTGCTAGAGATCAAGGGGGTATGGACACTGAAGCTTTCTTT. It yields the protein CSARDQGGMDTEAFF.

This clonotype was counted at least ten times. This chain uses TRBV14 with TRBJ2-2; the D is unclear. The CDR3 consists of 14 residues. Germline CDR1 reads SGHDN; CDR2 reads FVKESK. Trimming took 1 base from V and 7 from J, leaving 10 bases between them. CDR3 in amino acids: CASSQAGFGGELFF. The CDR3 DNA reads as TGTGCCAGCAGCCAAGCCGGATTCGGCGGGGAGCTGTTTTTT.

In regard to this clonotype: Being one base from a much bigger clone, this may be a read error. This sequence joins TRBV28 and TRBJ2-7; D not resolved. This CDR3 comprises 13 residues. The germline CDR1 and CDR2 sequences are MDHEN and SYDVKM. V was shortened by 2 bases and J by 3 bases, with 8 bases between the two germline ends. CDR3 nucleotide sequence: TGTGCCAGCAGTTTAAGGATCCTCTACGAGCAGTACTTC. Translation gives CASSLRILYEQYF.

This clonotype was picked up a small number of times. The genes are TRBV7-9 and TRBJ1-4, with TRBD1 matching over 7 bases. Germline V gene lookup returns CDR1 SEHNR and CDR2 FQNEAQ (reference sequence). This CDR3 has 14 amino acids. The junction had 6 bases not matched to a gene; V was cut back by 4 bases and J by 7 bases. In DNA form, the CDR3 reads TGTGCCAGCAGCTCGACAGGGAATTCTGAAAAACTGTTTTTT. Protein product: CASSSTGNSEKLFF.

This clonotype was picked up many times. The genes are TRBV24-1 and TRBJ2-2; D gene ambiguous. Deletions cut 4 bases from V and 3 bases from J, with 5 bases between. This CDR3 contains 13 residues. CDR1 is KGHDR and CDR2 is SFDVKD in the germline V gene. Written as DNA, the CDR3 is TGTGCCACCAGTGACCCCTACACCGGGGAGCTGTTTTTT. This gives the protein CATSDPYTGELFF.

This clonotype was observed many times. The chain joins TRBV20-1 to TRBJ1-1; weak D call: TRBD1 (6 bases). Trimming took off 5 bases at V and 2 bases at J, with 9 bases between the two ends. The CDR3 runs 12 residues. The V gene's germline CDR1 is DFQATT and CDR2 SNEGSKA (reference sequence). CDR3 residues: CSAQQGNTEAFF. For the CDR3, the DNA is TGCAGTGCTCAACAGGGAAACACTGAAGCTTTCTTT.

In this sample, this clonotype turned up many times. V and J are TRBV11-2 and TRBJ2-7; a weak D match, TRBD2 (6 bases). V was pared by 6 bases and J by 1 base, with 13 bases between. This CDR3 is built from 14 residues. The germline V gene encodes CDR1 SGHAT and CDR2 FQNNGV. The CDR3 sequence: CASRGLQSSYEQYF. As DNA, the CDR3 is TGTGCCAGCAGAGGACTACAGTCTTCCTACGAGCAGTACTTC.

This clonotype has a count of ten or more. This chain's CDR3 is CASSADRGNEQFF. Written as DNA, the CDR3 is TGTGCCAGCAGCGCAGACAGGGGGAATGAGCAGTTCTTC. This rearrangement joins TRBV5-4 to TRBJ2-1, with TRBD1 matching 9 bases. The CDR3 covers 13 residues. Germline loops: CDR1 SGHNT, CDR2 YYREEE (reference sequence). Unmatched junction bases numbered 3, after V lost 4 bases and J lost 7 bases.

This clonotype was seen many times. The chain joins TRBV11-2 to TRBJ2-7, with 10 bases aligning to TRBD2. V lost 3 bases and J lost 0; bases outside the gene matches: 11. Germline lookup yields CDR1 SGHAT and CDR2 FQNNGV. The CDR3 runs to 18 residues. The CDR3 sequence: CASSFRHTSGKSSYEQYF. CDR3 nucleotides: TGTGCCAGCAGCTTCCGACATACTAGCGGGAAATCCTCCTACGAGCAGTACTTC.

V and J are TRBV5-1 and TRBJ2-1; either TRBD1 or TRBD2 may supply D (5 bases each). The germline V gene has CDR1 SGHRS and CDR2 YFSETQ. Trimming pared 5 bases from V and 0 bases from J, leaving 15 bases between. This CDR3 region has 16 residues. In DNA, the CDR3 is TGCGCCAGCAGTGAGGGACCGGGCAACTCCTACAATGAGCAGTTCTTC. Protein product: CASSEGPGNSYNEQFF.

In this sample, this clonotype turned up many times. This chain links TRBV20-1 with TRBJ2-7; D not resolved. Trimming shortened V by 0 bases and J by 4 bases, and 19 bases separated the two germline ends. Germline V gene sequence: CDR1 DFQATT, CDR2 SNEGSKA (reference sequence). The CDR3 spans 16 residues. CDR3 DNA sequence: TGCAGTGCTAGAGAGTCGCGACACCCCCTTCGATACGAGCAGTACTTC. The encoded protein is CSARESRHPLRYEQYF.

This clonotype was recorded at least ten times. The chain employs TRBV12-3 or TRBV12-4 and TRBJ2-1, with 7 bases lining up with TRBD2. The CDR3 runs to 17 residues. V trimming: 2 bases; J trimming: 0 bases; junction bases outside the gene matches: 7. CDR3 amino acids: CASSLSFGGSSYNEQFF. The CDR3 DNA follows: TGTGCCAGCAGTTTATCATTCGGCGGGAGCTCCTACAATGAGCAGTTCTTC.

The chain is built from TRBV4-3 and TRBJ2-1; TRBD1 matches 10 bases. With 4 bases clipped from V and 3 bases from J, the junction kept 3 bases outside the gene matches. Germline V CDR1 and CDR2: LGHNA, YSLEER. The CDR3 extends over 15 amino acids. CDR3 residues: CASSPGTGVYNEQFF. The DNA of the CDR3 is TGCGCCAGCAGCCCCGGGACAGGGGTCTACAATGAGCAGTTCTTC.